This TCR beta chain was found in a study of response to subunit inactivated influenza vaccine. General study results and limits: Authors suggested seasonal influenza vaccinations each recruit few new T cells.

V lost 4 bases and J lost 3, with 16 bases in between. Looked up from germline, CDR1 is SGDLS and CDR2 is YYNGEE. CDR3 size: 15 residues. This clonotype appeared many times. The target antigen is unknown. One entry per CDR3 protein results from TCRdb running MiXCR on the RT-PCR reads. The sample consists of 300,000 to 350,000 distinct CDR3 sequences, just over 20% of them appearing once. Sequencing used PBMCs from blood, obtained less than 22 months after vaccination. The chain joins TRBV9 to TRBJ1-2, with D unclear. The sequence derives from a man between 50 and 75 years old who received an inactivated influenza vaccine. CDR3 residues: CASSPLGGIDYGYTF. Written as DNA, the CDR3 is TGTGCCAGCAGCCCACTTGGTGGGATCGACTATGGCTACACCTTC.